This paragraph covers one T cell receptor beta chain sequence. Everyone who took part was roughly 18 to 89 years old, and they came from about 23 US areas. The method was immunoSEQ multiplex PCR; TCRdb's version includes in-frame clones alone and lacks a portion of them. The sample shows roughly 250,000 clones, around 88% of them seen only once. This record comes from a study of blood T cell repertoires in COVID-19. Study at large: Collection of acute and convalescent COVID-19 samples took place in the United States, Italy and Spain. T cells, B-cell-depleted T cells, or PBMCs provided the cDNA or gDNA that served as material.

Germline V CDR1 and CDR2: KGHSH, LQKENI. V lost 2 bases, J lost 3 bases, and 9 bases stayed unmatched. The CDR3 has 17 amino acids. V and J are TRBV18 and TRBJ2-3, with TRBD1 identical over 9 bases. This receptor was taken from a woman between 35 and 50 years old with acute COVID-19. The sequencing sample was made of PBMCs or T cells enriched from blood (not recorded which). CDR3 nucleotide sequence: TGTGCCAGCTCACCATTAGGACCGGGACAGGGTACAGATACGCAGTATTTT. This translates into CASSPLGPGQGTDTQYF.